This is a list of T cell receptor beta chains from one sample in a study of response to subunit inactivated influenza vaccine. TCRdb fed the RT-PCR reads into MiXCR, producing one record per CDR3 protein. The profile shows about 650,000 distinct CDR3 sequences, 15% to 19% of them singletons. This material consisted of PBMCs from blood, taken about 13 days after vaccination. Every receptor here comes from a man aged 50-60 years who received an inactivated influenza vaccine. CDR3s include the opening cysteine and the closing phenylalanine or tryptophan. Each record gives: D gene, clone size, V gene, J gene, CDR3 protein, CDR3 DNA. D genes are given only for firm matches. Not all rows give a size; the values are once, few, many and, for expanded clones, a class.

>NA|NA|TRBV7-2|TRBJ2-5
CASSRNRQTQYF
TGTGCCAGCAGCCGGAATCGGCAGACCCAGTACTTC
>TRBD1|few|TRBV4-1|TRBJ2-7
CASSQARQGYEQYF
TGCGCCAGCAGCCAAGCCAGACAGGGCTACGAGCAGTACTTC
>NA|NA|TRBV20-1|TRBJ1-1
CSASVQLLEAFF
TGCAGTGCTAGCGTGCAGCTACTTGAAGCTTTCTTT
>NA|many|TRBV12-3/TRBV12-4|TRBJ2-5
CASSLGRQAGKETQYF
TGTGCCAGCAGTTTAGGTCGGCAGGCCGGAAAAGAGACCCAGTACTTC
>NA|NA|TRBV6-5|TRBJ2-7
CASSYSGDIYYEQYF
TGTGCCAGCAGTTACTCAGGGGACATCTACTACGAGCAGTACTTC
>NA|NA|TRBV10-2|TRBJ1-1
CASSESPGTEAFF
TGCGCCAGCAGTGAGTCGCCGGGCACTGAAGCTTTCTTT
>NA|few|TRBV6-1|TRBJ2-4
CASSEGQRKNIQYF
TGTGCCAGCAGTGAGGGACAACGCAAAAACATTCAGTACTTC
>NA|NA|TRBV28|TRBJ2-7
CASSLIDRRHEQYF
TGTGCCAGCAGTTTGATCGACAGGCGCCACGAGCAGTACTTC
>NA|NA|TRBV12-3/TRBV12-4|TRBJ1-5
CASSLGGRGGTQPQHF
TGTGCCAGCAGTTTAGGGGGAAGAGGGGGAACTCAGCCCCAGCATTTT
>TRBD1|NA|TRBV7-2|TRBJ2-7
CASSLGGTAMPEQYF
TGTGCCAGCAGCTTAGGAGGGACAGCTATGCCCGAGCAGTACTTC
>TRBD2|few|TRBV7-9|TRBJ2-2
CASSLTGGTTGELFF
TGTGCCAGCAGCTTAACGGGGGGGACCACCGGGGAGCTGTTTTTT
>NA|NA|TRBV18|TRBJ2-7
CASSLGSARGEQYF
TGTGCCAGCTCACTGGGGTCGGCTCGCGGCGAGCAGTACTTC
>TRBD2|few|TRBV27|TRBJ2-7
CASSLAGGGKYEQYF
TGTGCCAGCAGTTTAGCGGGGGGAGGAAAGTACGAGCAGTACTTC
>NA|NA|TRBV5-4|TRBJ2-3
CASSTRLGSSSDTQYF
TGTGCCAGCAGCACCAGACTAGGGAGCTCTTCAGATACGCAGTATTTT
>TRBD1|few|TRBV9|TRBJ2-5
CASSPPDRGQETQYF
TGTGCCAGCAGCCCTCCTGACAGGGGACAAGAGACCCAGTACTTC
>TRBD2|once|TRBV5-1|TRBJ2-7
CASSLEASGYEQYF
TGCGCCAGCAGCTTGGAGGCTAGCGGGTACGAGCAGTACTTC
>NA|NA|TRBV5-5|TRBJ2-7
CASSLDRDHSYEQYF
TGTGCCAGCAGCTTGGACAGGGACCATTCCTACGAGCAGTACTTC
>NA|NA|TRBV29-1|TRBJ2-3
CSVSTGTDTQYF
TGCAGCGTCAGTACGGGAACAGATACGCAGTATTTT
>TRBD1|NA|TRBV7-9|TRBJ1-2
CASSDPGQLDYGYTF
TGTGCCAGCAGCGATCCGGGACAGCTAGACTATGGCTACACCTTC
>NA|few|TRBV5-5|TRBJ2-3
CASSLTTGMTTDTQYF
TGTGCCAGCAGCTTGACCACAGGGATGACTACAGATACGCAGTATTTT
>NA|few|TRBV7-8|TRBJ2-2
CASSFVRVNTGELFF
TGTGCCAGCAGCTTTGTCAGAGTGAACACCGGGGAGCTGTTTTTT
>NA|few|TRBV12-3/TRBV12-4|TRBJ1-2
CASSLAGASGYTF
TGTGCCAGCAGTTTGGCAGGGGCAAGTGGCTACACCTTC
>NA|few|TRBV7-9|TRBJ2-1
CASSSGRTYNEQFF
TGTGCCAGCAGCTCCGGACGGACGTACAATGAGCAGTTCTTC
>TRBD1|NA|TRBV6-1|TRBJ2-7
CASAYRGQASYEQYF
TGTGCCAGCGCCTACCGAGGACAGGCTTCCTACGAGCAGTACTTC
>TRBD1|NA|TRBV6-1|TRBJ1-5
CASNYRQGSQPQHF
TGTGCCAGCAACTACCGACAGGGGTCTCAGCCCCAGCATTTT
>NA|NA|TRBV3-1|TRBJ2-5
CASSQVLRETQYF
TGTGCCAGCAGCCAAGTCCTCCGTGAGACCCAGTACTTC
>TRBD2|few|TRBV20-1|TRBJ2-3
CSATETSGGTDTQYF
TGCAGTGCTACCGAAACTAGCGGGGGCACAGATACGCAGTATTTT
>TRBD2|NA|TRBV20-1|TRBJ2-7
CSADGLAASSYEQYF
TGCAGTGCGGACGGACTAGCCGCCAGCTCCTACGAGCAGTACTTC
>TRBD1|NA|TRBV6-1|TRBJ2-4
CASSPSTGGDAKNIQYF
TGTGCCAGCAGTCCGTCGACAGGGGGCGACGCCAAAAACATTCAGTACTTC
>NA|NA|TRBV20-1|TRBJ2-3
CSASDLGTDTQYF
TGCAGTGCTAGTGACTTGGGAACAGATACGCAGTATTTT
>TRBD1|NA|TRBV12-3/TRBV12-4|TRBJ1-4
CASRPTGTGGEKPFF
TGTGCCAGCAGGCCAACCGGGACAGGTGGTGAAAAACCGTTTTTT
>NA|NA|TRBV28|TRBJ2-5
CASSFGRVPQETQYF
TGTGCCAGCAGTTTCGGCAGGGTACCCCAAGAGACCCAGTACTTC
>TRBD1|many|TRBV7-2|TRBJ1-5
CASSLTGSQPQHF
TGTGCCAGCAGCTTGACAGGGTCCCAGCCCCAGCATTTT
>NA|NA|TRBV2|TRBJ1-2
CASSEAGDSYGYTF
TGTGCCAGCAGTGAAGCCGGCGACAGCTATGGCTACACCTTC
>NA|few|TRBV7-2|TRBJ2-2
CASTQTGNTGELFF
TGTGCCAGCACCCAGACAGGGAACACCGGGGAGCTGTTTTTT
>NA|few|TRBV29-1|TRBJ2-3
CSVIKGGETDTQYF
TGCAGCGTGATAAAAGGGGGTGAGACAGATACGCAGTATTTT
>NA|many|TRBV12-3/TRBV12-4|TRBJ2-4
CASSLGLNIQYF
TGTGCCAGCAGTTTGGGGTTAAACATTCAGTACTTC
>NA|NA|TRBV5-1|TRBJ1-5
CASSSDPGQPQHF
TGCGCCAGCAGCTCAGACCCAGGCCAGCCCCAGCATTTT
>TRBD1|few|TRBV12-3/TRBV12-4|TRBJ1-2
CASTVTGVNYGYTF
TGTGCCAGCACCGTAACAGGGGTTAACTATGGCTACACCTTC
>TRBD1|few|TRBV7-6|TRBJ1-6
CASSSGTGTFRKVHF
TGTGCCAGCAGCTCAGGGACAGGGACTTTCAGAAAGGTCCACTTT
>NA|NA|TRBV6-1|TRBJ2-1
CASSELGRGSYNEQFF
TGTGCCAGCAGTGAATTAGGCAGGGGTTCCTACAATGAGCAGTTCTTC